The 21 T cell receptor beta chains reported below all come from one sample, sequenced in a study of blood T cell repertoires in COVID-19 (TCRdb year 2020). The method behind the library was the immunoSEQ multiplex PCR assay. TCRdb provides this immuneACCESS table in a form limited to in-frame rearrangements. Some clones are lacking; in checked studies, under half of them reflect an unresolved V gene, and why the rest are absent is not known. This sample comprises around 300,000 clones, about nine tenths of them detected only once. The top ten clones comprise 1% of the sample. The sequencing input was peripheral blood. The receptors were gathered from a man aged 50 to 59 with active or convalescent COVID-19.

Note on this clone: The sample has other DNA sequences that encode this CDR3 too. This chain links TRBV7-2 with TRBJ1-1; D uncertain. Looked up from germline, CDR1 is SGHTA and CDR2 is FQGNSA. This CDR3 region has 13 residues. V lost 1 base and J 1 base, leaving 4 bases between the germline ends. The CDR3 here is CASSLGQNTEAFF. DNA for the CDR3: TGTGCCAGCAGCTTAGGACAGAACACTGAAGCTTTCTTT.

The V and J genes are TRBV18 and TRBJ2-2, with D perhaps TRBD2 (6 bases). Germline V lookup: CDR1 KGHSH, CDR2 LQKENI. This CDR3 spans 16 amino acids. Trimming took 6 bases from V and 2 from J, leaving 16 bases between them. The CDR3 DNA reads TGTGCCAGCTCCGAGACTAGTACGCGTAACACCGGGGAGCTGTTTTTT. Its protein is CASSETSTRNTGELFF.

V usage is TRBV5-1 and J usage is TRBJ1-2, with 9 nucleotides matching TRBD1. CDR3 length equals 17 residues. From germline, CDR1 is SGHRS and CDR2 YFSETQ. The V and J ends lost 4 bases and 7 bases, in that order; junction bases with no gene match: 17. As DNA, the CDR3 is TGCGCCAGCAGCCCGACGGAACAGGGGGCGAATGAGCGTGGCTACACCTTC. This codes for CASSPTEQGANERGYTF.

The CDR3 nucleotides are TGTGCCAGCAGTGAGGGGACAGGGGGCCAGCCCCAGCATTTT. This codes for CASSEGTGGQPQHF. The rearrangement links TRBV2 to TRBJ1-5, with 12 bases lining up with TRBD1. The V segment lost 3 bases and the J segment 7 bases; nucleotides outside the gene matches: 1. CDR1 is SNHLY, CDR2 FYNNEI, per germline. The CDR3 is 14 residues long.

The chain uses TRBV7-2 and TRBJ2-1, with 14 bases aligning to TRBD2. The V segment lost 2 bases and the J segment 9 bases; nucleotides outside the gene matches: 12. The germline gives CDR1 SGHTA, CDR2 FQGNSA. This CDR3 spans 18 amino acids. As DNA, the CDR3 is TGTGCCAGCAGCTTACGGTCGGGGACTAGCGGGAGATCGCGTGAGCAGTTCTTC. Translated: CASSLRSGTSGRSREQFF.

This sequence joins TRBV28 and TRBJ2-7; possible D gene TRBD2, 6 bases. Trimming stripped 8 bases from V and 1 base from J, with 15 bases between. The germline V gene has CDR1 MDHEN and CDR2 SYDVKM. CDR3 length: 14 residues. CDR3 protein: CASLGEGRSYEQYF. CDR3 sequence (DNA): TGTGCCAGCCTGGGGGAAGGGAGGTCCTACGAGCAGTACTTC.

V gene TRBV6-2 or TRBV6-3 combines with J gene TRBJ2-7; weak D call: TRBD2 (6 bases). Germline CDR1 is MNHEY and CDR2 is SVGEGT. V lost 0 bases and J lost 9, with 15 bases in between. The CDR3 contains 14 residues. As DNA, the CDR3 is TGTGCCAGCAGTTACTCTTTGGGGAGGCCCCGGCAGTACTTC. This encodes CASSYSLGRPRQYF.

The chain joins TRBV2 to TRBJ1-4, with a possible D match to TRBD1 (5 bases). V lost 6 bases and J lost 10, with 15 bases in between. The V gene's germline CDR1 is SNHLY and CDR2 FYNNEI. This CDR3 spans 13 amino acids. The CDR3 DNA reads as TGTGCCAGCAGGGAGGACTGGGGGGGAAAACTGTTTTTT. This gives the protein CASREDWGGKLFF.

The rearrangement joins TRBV30 to TRBJ1-2, with 8 nucleotides matching TRBD1. This CDR3 spans 14 amino acids. CDR1 and CDR2 from the germline V gene are GTSNPN and SVGIG (reference sequence). V lost 5 bases, J lost 7 bases, and 12 bases stayed unmatched. The CDR3 nucleotides are TGTGCCTGGGTATACCCGGGAACAGGGGGTGGCTACACCTTC. Residues: CAWVYPGTGGGYTF.

CDR3 loop: CASSASDRGQDEKLFF. The CDR3 DNA follows: TGTGCCAGCAGCGCGAGCGACAGGGGGCAAGACGAAAAACTGTTTTTT. The chain is built from TRBV9 and TRBJ1-4; 10 positions agree with TRBD1. Germline-derived CDR1 and CDR2 are SGDLS and YYNGEE. This CDR3 is built from 16 residues. V shed 3 bases and J 8 bases; nucleotides not matched to a gene: 10.

The V call is TRBV19, the J call TRBJ2-7; 8 bases match TRBD1. Germline CDR1 is LNHDA and CDR2 is SQIVND (reference sequence). The CDR3 consists of 15 residues. V lost 5 bases and J lost 4; bases outside the gene matches: 10. For the CDR3, the DNA is TGTGCCAGTAGTCCGCCTGACAGGGGTGGTTACGAGCAGTACTTC. Its translation is CASSPPDRGGYEQYF.

The rearrangement links TRBV2 to TRBJ1-1, with D possibly being TRBD1 (5 bases). The germline CDR1 and CDR2 sequences are SNHLY and FYNNEI. Trimming took off 4 bases at V and 4 bases at J, with 10 bases between the two ends. CDR3 length: 13 residues. The CDR3 loop is CASSVFTGTEAFF. The CDR3 DNA sequence: TGTGCCAGCAGTGTCTTTACAGGCACTGAAGCTTTCTTT.

The chain carries TRBV6-2 or TRBV6-3 and TRBJ2-7; unclear D gene. This CDR3 has 15 residues. Trimming took off 2 bases at V and 1 base at J, with 12 bases between the two ends. CDR1 is MNHEY and CDR2 is SVGEGT in the germline V gene. This CDR3 is CASSYTHSSSYEQYF. In nucleotides, the CDR3 is TGTGCCAGCAGTTACACCCACAGTAGTTCCTACGAGCAGTACTTC.

The chain is built from TRBV10-3 and TRBJ1-1, with TRBD1 matching 7 bases. CDR3 length: 14 residues. In germline, CDR1 is ENHRY, CDR2 SYGVKD. V gave up 4 bases and J gave up 4 bases; unmatched junction bases: 6. The CDR3 is CAISGQGGFTEAFF. The CDR3 bases are TGTGCCATCAGTGGCCAAGGGGGCTTCACTGAAGCTTTCTTT.

This chain links TRBV5-8 with TRBJ1-1; D remains ambiguous. This CDR3 contains 15 residues. V gave up 0 bases and J gave up 5 bases, with 14 bases separating them. Germline lookup yields CDR1 SGHTS and CDR2 YDEGEE. The CDR3 is CASSLADGGGTEAFF. The CDR3 DNA reads as TGTGCCAGCAGCTTGGCCGATGGAGGCGGGACTGAAGCTTTCTTT.

The J gene is TRBJ1-2, the V gene TRBV28; 7 bases line up with TRBD1. The CDR3 extends over 14 amino acids. The V segment lost 6 bases and the J segment 8 bases; nucleotides outside the gene matches: 12. Per the germline V gene, CDR1 is MDHEN and CDR2 is SYDVKM. CDR3 loop: CASSPPDRAGGYTF. In DNA form, the CDR3 reads TGTGCCAGCAGCCCACCCGACAGGGCCGGGGGCTACACCTTC.

The J gene is TRBJ2-1, the V gene TRBV28; D uncertain. Per the germline V gene, CDR1 is MDHEN and CDR2 is SYDVKM. V lost 8 bases and J lost 7, with 12 bases in between. The CDR3 length is 12 residues. DNA for the CDR3: TGTGCCAGCGGTACTAAAAGAAATGAGCAGTTCTTC. Its translation: CASGTKRNEQFF.

The genes are TRBV27 and TRBJ1-5, with 12 positions matching TRBD1. Germline V lookup: CDR1 MNHEY, CDR2 SMNVEV (reference sequence). This CDR3 is built from 17 residues. The V gene end was trimmed by 2 bases and the J gene end by 4 bases; junction bases not matched to a gene: 6. CDR3 bases: TGTGCCAGCAGTTTAGACGGGACAGGGGGCGAGAATCAGCCCCAGCATTTT. The encoded protein is CASSLDGTGGENQPQHF.

This clone was detected only once. The chain uses TRBV6-2 or TRBV6-3 and TRBJ1-5; D gene ambiguous. CDR3 length equals 14 residues. In germline, CDR1 is MNHEY, CDR2 SVGEGT. Between the trimmed V and J ends, which lost 5 bases and 6 bases, there was a span of 14 bases. The CDR3 loop reads CASSGREPTQPQHF. In DNA, the CDR3 is TGTGCCAGCAGTGGCCGGGAGCCAACTCAGCCCCAGCATTTT.

This clone was seen only a few times. The chain has TRBV6-5 and TRBJ1-5; the D is unclear. There are 14 residues in the CDR3. Trimming pared 8 bases from V and 9 bases from J, leaving 20 bases between. Germline V gives CDR1 MNHEY, CDR2 SVGAGI. CDR3 coding DNA: TGTGCCAGCTACCCCCGCCCCGGGGAGTGGCCCCAGCATTTT. Translated: CASYPRPGEWPQHF.

The chain joins TRBV27 to TRBJ1-1; D uncertain. The CDR3 extends over 14 amino acids. Germline assignment: CDR1 MNHEY and CDR2 SMNVEV (reference sequence). Trimming left V 3 bases short and J 6 bases short, with 14 bases between. CDR3 region: CASSLSGIPSEAFF. The DNA of the CDR3 is TGTGCCAGCAGTTTGTCCGGGATCCCCTCTGAAGCTTTCTTT.